By share, the clone carrying this T cell receptor beta chain ranks as medium-sized. The antigen is unknown. The CDR3 has 20 residues. Trimming removed 4 bases at V and 4 bases at J, with 32 bases between. Amplification of TCR beta used genomic DNA extracted from peripheral blood. Rearranged V-D-J TRB sequences were amplified with a mixed TRB-A/B primer pool. MiXCR, run by TCRdb on the multiplex PCR reads, gives a single entry per CDR3 protein. Altogether 900 to 1,300 distinct CDR3 sequences are present, around 29% being singletons, with the ten largest covering roughly 15%. This sample stems from a study of T cell repertoires in aging, cancer and after chemotherapy. About the research overall: Donors were grouped into six age bands spanning 30 or younger through 70 or older. Study results and caveats: Median generation probability rose over the chemotherapy interval in each cancer cohort, suggesting rebound thymic output. Untreated cancer patients had significantly lower blood TCR diversity than age-matched healthy donors.

The sample comprised blood. The chain has TRBV12-3 or TRBV12-4 and TRBJ2-7; possible D gene TRBD1, 10 bases. The clonotype originates from a human donor with a solid tumor. The CDR3 coding sequence is TGTGCCAGCAGTTCTCTCGGGACAGGGGTCGCGCGGGAGGGCCGGTACGAGCAGTACTTC. Residues: CASSSLGTGVAREGRYEQYF.